The rows below give T cell receptor beta chains drawn from one sample of a study of cytomegalovirus exposure and HLA in healthy donors. Only in-frame clones appear in the TCRdb table, and some are missing; sequencing was by immunoSEQ multiplex PCR. The data hold about 160,000 clones, with less than 80% observed a single time. The sample taken for sequencing was PBMCs. These receptors all stem from a man between 35 and 55 years old in good health and CMV-seronegative. Each CDR3 is given with its conserved first and last residue. A D gene is named only where the DNA matches it firmly. Clone size is given for some rows only: seen once, a few or many times, or a class if the clone is expanded.

clone_size	d_call	v_call	j_call	cdr3_nt	cdr3_aa
NA	TRBD1	TRBV18	TRBJ1-3	TGTGCCAGCCCACCACCTTTCCAGGGGGTCGCTCAGGGTGGAAACACCATATATTTT	CASPPPFQGVAQGGNTIYF
NA	NA	TRBV27	TRBJ1-1	TGTGCCAGCAGAGGCGGTCGGAACACTGAAGCTTTCTTT	CASRGGRNTEAFF
NA	NA	TRBV28	TRBJ2-1	TGTGCCAGCAGTTTGGGCTATGAGCAGTTCTTC	CASSLGYEQFF
NA	TRBD2	TRBV25-1	TRBJ2-5	TGTGCCAGCAGTGAAGTAGCGGGAGCCGTCCAAGAGACCCAGTACTTC	CASSEVAGAVQETQYF
NA	NA	TRBV14	TRBJ1-2	TGTGCCAGCAGCCAAGATAGCGGCTATGGCTACACCTTC	CASSQDSGYGYTF
NA	TRBD2	TRBV11-2	TRBJ2-5	TGTGCCAGCAGCTTAGAGGGAGGGGCCTACGGGACCCAGTACTTC	CASSLEGGAYGTQYF
NA	NA	TRBV6-1	TRBJ1-2	TGTGCCAGCAGTTTGACAGACTATGGCTACACCTTC	CASSLTDYGYTF
NA	NA	TRBV28	TRBJ1-5	TGTGCCAGCAGGAGAGACAATCAGCCCCAGCATTTT	CASRRDNQPQHF
NA	TRBD2	TRBV5-4	TRBJ2-1	TGTGCCAGCAGCTCAGGCTCCGGGACTAGGGACAATGAGCAGTTCTTC	CASSSGSGTRDNEQFF
NA	NA	TRBV28	TRBJ2-2	TGTGCCAGCAGTTTACCGGGAGCCGGCTACACCGGGGAGCTGTTTTTT	CASSLPGAGYTGELFF
NA	NA	TRBV5-4	TRBJ1-2	TGTGCCAGCAGCTTGGAGACAGCTTATGGCTACACCTTC	CASSLETAYGYTF
NA	NA	TRBV6-6	TRBJ2-5	TGTGCCAGCAGTTTTCCTAGCACCCATGAGACCCAGTACTTC	CASSFPSTHETQYF
NA	TRBD1	TRBV19	TRBJ2-6	TGTGCCAGTAGTAACTCGGACAGGGGTGTCCTGACTTTC	CASSNSDRGVLTF
NA	NA	TRBV5-1	TRBJ1-2	TGCGCCAGCAGCCCAGCAGGGTCGAGGTACTATGGCTACACCTTC	CASSPAGSRYYGYTF
few	NA	TRBV6-4	TRBJ2-1	TGTGCCAGCAGTGTCAGGCAGGGGATTGAGCAGTTCTTC	CASSVRQGIEQFF
NA	NA	TRBV5-6	TRBJ1-1	TGTGCCAGCAGCTTGGCTCAGTTGAACACTGAAGCTTTCTTT	CASSLAQLNTEAFF
NA	NA	TRBV20-1	TRBJ2-5	TGCAGTGCTATGCTAGGAGAGACCCAGTACTTC	CSAMLGETQYF
few	NA	TRBV6-5	TRBJ2-7	TGTGCCAGCAGTGTGGAGGTAGCCTACGAGCAGTACTTC	CASSVEVAYEQYF
NA	TRBD1	TRBV6-1	TRBJ1-2	TGTGCCAGCAGGGGGACAGGGAAGAACTATGGCTACACCTTC	CASRGTGKNYGYTF
NA	NA	TRBV6-5	TRBJ1-2	TGTGCCAGCAGTCCCGTTAACTATGGCTACACCTTC	CASSPVNYGYTF
NA	TRBD1	TRBV19	TRBJ2-1	TGTGCCAGTAGTACCGGGACAGGGTACAATGAGCAGTTCTTC	CASSTGTGYNEQFF
NA	NA	TRBV11-3	TRBJ1-1	TGTGCCAGCAGCGAAAGAACAGGGCCGAACACTGAAGCTTTCTTT	CASSERTGPNTEAFF
once	TRBD2	TRBV5-4	TRBJ2-7	TGTGCCAGCAGCCCACTAGCGGGAGGGTACGAGCAGTACTTC	CASSPLAGGYEQYF
NA	TRBD2	TRBV27	TRBJ2-5	TGTGCCAGCAGGGGGGGGGAGACCCAGTACTTC	CASRGGETQYF
NA	NA	TRBV6-4	TRBJ1-1	TGTGCCAGCAGTGAAACATATAACACTGAAGCTTTCTTT	CASSETYNTEAFF
NA	NA	TRBV6-6	TRBJ2-7	TGTGCCAGCTGGGACACCTCCTACGAGCAGTACTTC	CASWDTSYEQYF
NA	TRBD2	TRBV4-3	TRBJ2-7	TGCGCCAGCAGCCAAGGACGGAGCGGGGCGACCTACGAGCAGTACTTC	CASSQGRSGATYEQYF
NA	NA	TRBV30	TRBJ1-5	TGTGCCGGCGCGGTAGGGGATCAGCCCCAGCATTTT	CAGAVGDQPQHF
once	TRBD2	TRBV7-2	TRBJ2-3	TGTGCCAGCAGCCCTAGCGGGAGGGCCGCTGGGGTCGGAGATACGCAGTATTTT	CASSPSGRAAGVGDTQYF
once	NA	TRBV19	TRBJ1-3	TGTGCCAGTAGTTCGGGACTAGGAAACACCATATATTTT	CASSSGLGNTIYF
few	NA	TRBV12-1	TRBJ2-2	TGTGCCAGCAGCCCTTGGGACAGGGACACCGGGGAGCTGTTTTTT	CASSPWDRDTGELFF
NA	NA	TRBV2	TRBJ2-4	TGTGCCAGCAACGGCAGACAACTAGCCAAAAACATTCAGTACTTC	CASNGRQLAKNIQYF
NA	NA	TRBV29-1	TRBJ1-1	TGCAGCGGACGGACAGCCATGAACACTGAAGCTTTCTTT	CSGRTAMNTEAFF
once	TRBD2	TRBV4-1	TRBJ2-7	TGCGCCAGCAGCCAAGCTCTGAGCGGGAGGGACGAGCAGTACTTC	CASSQALSGRDEQYF
NA	NA	TRBV9	TRBJ1-3	TGTGCCAGCAGCGCGAGAGGACAGGGAAACACCATATATTTT	CASSARGQGNTIYF
once	TRBD1	TRBV6-5	TRBJ2-7	TGTGCCAGCAGTGGGGGACAGTGGCTGTACTTC	CASSGGQWLYF
NA	NA	TRBV2	TRBJ1-1	TGTGCCAGCAGCCACTTTAAGGTGGGGCACACTGAAGCTTTCTTT	CASSHFKVGHTEAFF
NA	TRBD2	TRBV15	TRBJ2-1	TGTGCCACCAGCCATCGGGGACTAACAGGCGATGAGCAGTTCTTC	CATSHRGLTGDEQFF
NA	TRBD2	TRBV29-1	TRBJ2-1	TGCAGCGTCCTCCTCTGGGGGGGGAAGGGTGAGCAGTTCTTC	CSVLLWGGKGEQFF
NA	TRBD2	TRBV7-2	TRBJ2-3	TGTGCCAGCAGCACGCGACTAGCAACAGATACGCAGTATTTT	CASSTRLATDTQYF
NA	TRBD1	TRBV4-3	TRBJ1-1	TGCGCCAGCAGCCAAGGAGCTTGGACAGGGGGGGGCACTGAAGCTTTCTTT	CASSQGAWTGGGTEAFF
NA	TRBD1	TRBV30	TRBJ1-2	TGTGCCTGGCTTCTGCCGGGACAGGGGATTGGTGGCTACACCTTC	CAWLLPGQGIGGYTF
NA	NA	TRBV7-9	TRBJ1-2	TGTTCCAGCAGCCGCGACAGGTCAGGCTACACCTTC	CSSSRDRSGYTF
NA	NA	TRBV4-3	TRBJ2-3	TGCGCCAGCAGCCAAGGAAACAGACAAACAACAGATACGCAGTATTTT	CASSQGNRQTTDTQYF
NA	TRBD2	TRBV28	TRBJ2-3	TGTGCCAGCAGTTTTATGGGGCTAGCGGGAGAGACAGATACGCAGTATTTT	CASSFMGLAGETDTQYF
NA	NA	TRBV7-8	TRBJ2-4	TGTGCCAGCAGCTTATCCCCAGGTGGGAGTCAGTACTTC	CASSLSPGGSQYF
once	NA	TRBV11-2	TRBJ2-1	TGTGCCAGCAGCCTCGGTCGAGCGGACAATGAGCAGTTCTTC	CASSLGRADNEQFF
NA	NA	TRBV21-1	TRBJ2-1	TGTGCCAGCAGCAAATCACAGGACAGGGAGGTGTTCTATGAGCAGTTCTTC	CASSKSQDREVFYEQFF
NA	NA	TRBV7-6	TRBJ1-6	TGTGCCAGCAGTCAAAGGACAGATAATTCACCCCTCCACTTT	CASSQRTDNSPLHF
NA	TRBD2	TRBV27	TRBJ2-6	TGTGCCAGCAGGCGAGATCGGGGGGGAACTCCTGTTGGGGCCAACGGCCTGACTTTC	CASRRDRGGTPVGANGLTF
few	NA	TRBV5-1	TRBJ1-1	TGCGCCAGCAGCTTGGACGGGGGAACGGACACTGAAGCTTTCTTT	CASSLDGGTDTEAFF
NA	TRBD1	TRBV5-1	TRBJ1-1	TGCGCCAGCAGCTTGGGGACAGGGGTCACTGAAGCTTTCTTT	CASSLGTGVTEAFF
NA	TRBD2	TRBV5-1	TRBJ2-5	TGCGCCAGCCGTCTTAGCGGGAGGGACCAAGAGACCCAGTACTTC	CASRLSGRDQETQYF
NA	TRBD1	TRBV5-3	TRBJ1-2	TGTGCCAGAAGCTTGGTGCAGGGGGGCAGGGTGGTCCATTATTCTTATGGCTACACCTTC	CARSLVQGGRVVHYSYGYTF
NA	TRBD1	TRBV2	TRBJ2-5	TGTGCCAGCAGCGCGACTCCAGGGGGTATGGAGACCCAGTACTTC	CASSATPGGMETQYF
NA	NA	TRBV7-6	TRBJ1-2	TGTGCCAGCAGCTTAGAGTCAACAGGGCTCTATGGCTACACCTTC	CASSLESTGLYGYTF
NA	NA	TRBV5-1	TRBJ2-3	TGCGCCAGCAGCTCCGGGACTTTAGCTCCCACAGATACGCAGTATTTT	CASSSGTLAPTDTQYF
NA	NA	TRBV6-1	TRBJ1-2	TGTGCCAGCAGTGAAGCATACTCTAACTATGGCTACACCTTC	CASSEAYSNYGYTF